Following are 18 T cell receptor beta chains from one sample sequenced in a study of cytomegalovirus exposure and HLA in healthy donors. It was with 60 Vbeta and 13 Jbeta primers that the PCR ran. Using immunoSEQ multiplex PCR, the repertoire was profiled, and TCRdb retains in-frame clones only, with some absent. The data contain a few hundred thousand clones, 75% to 80% of them singletons. The sequenced material came from PBMCs. All receptors derive from a man aged 18 to 29 in good health and CMV-seronegative.

The J gene is TRBJ2-7, the V gene TRBV5-6; 8 nucleotides agree with TRBD1. Germline V gives CDR1 SGHDT, CDR2 YYEEEE. The CDR3 covers 16 residues. J was trimmed by 2 bases and V by 3 bases; bases with no gene match: 10. CDR3 loop: CASSSDVDRVTYEQYF. CDR3 sequence (DNA): TGTGCCAGCAGCTCGGACGTGGACAGGGTTACCTACGAGCAGTACTTC.

V and J are TRBV7-3 and TRBJ2-2, with 7 positions matching TRBD1. Losses at the gene ends were 5 bases for V and 7 bases for J; bases not matched to a gene: 7. Germline V gene sequence: CDR1 SGHTA, CDR2 FQGTGA. The CDR3 is 14 residues long. The chain's CDR3 is CASSPDRPGGELFF. DNA for the CDR3: TGTGCCAGCAGCCCGGACAGGCCCGGCGGGGAGCTGTTTTTT.

Only one count was recorded for this clone. The CDR3 protein is CASTSGQNYGYTF. As DNA, the CDR3 is TGCGCCAGCACGTCAGGACAGAACTATGGCTACACCTTC. This rearrangement joins TRBV10-1 to TRBJ1-2, with D perhaps matching TRBD1 (6 bases). CDR3 length: 13 residues. CDR1 is WNHNN and CDR2 is SYGVQD in the germline V gene (reference sequence). V lost 7 bases and J lost 2, with 11 bases in between.

The sample holds a few counts of this clone. This chain links TRBV4-2 with TRBJ1-2; 9 bases map to TRBD1. The junction had 14 bases not matched to a gene; V was cut back by 2 bases and J by 7 bases. Germline loops: CDR1 LGHNA, CDR2 YNFKEQ. The CDR3 consists of 17 residues. The CDR3 spells CASSQPTGTGIWIGYTF. The CDR3 region has the DNA TGTGCCAGCAGCCAACCGACCGGGACAGGGATTTGGATTGGCTACACCTTC.

The V and J genes are TRBV7-2 and TRBJ1-3, with 8 bases that match TRBD1. Trimming at V came to 3 bases and at J to 3 bases, leaving 1 base not matched to a gene. CDR3 length: 14 amino acids. Germline V CDR1 and CDR2: SGHTA, FQGNSA. This chain's CDR3 is CASSLDRVGNTIYF. CDR3 sequence (DNA): TGTGCCAGCAGCTTGGACAGGGTTGGAAACACCATATATTTT.

The gene calls are TRBV11-3 and TRBJ2-3; 8 bases match TRBD2. CDR3 length: 18 residues. CDR1 SGHNT and CDR2 YENEEA come from the germline V gene. With V trimmed by 2 bases and J by 2 bases, 12 bases remained unmatched. CDR3 loop: CASSLISLAGGSTDTQYF. For the CDR3, the DNA is TGTGCCAGCAGCTTAATCTCCCTGGCGGGGGGTTCCACAGATACGCAGTATTTT.

This chain connects TRBV4-1 to TRBJ2-5; D unclear. The ends were cut back, 6 bases at V and 0 bases at J, with 11 bases in the middle. Germline V gene data show CDR1 as MGHRA and CDR2 as YSYEKL. This CDR3 contains 14 residues. CDR3 region: CASRQTEYQETQYF. Written as DNA, the CDR3 is TGCGCCAGCAGGCAGACTGAGTACCAAGAGACCCAGTACTTC.

This sequence joins TRBV19 and TRBJ1-1; D not certain. The CDR3 has 13 residues. Trimming removed 7 bases at V and 2 bases at J, with 11 bases between. Looked up from germline, CDR1 is LNHDA and CDR2 is SQIVND (reference sequence). The CDR3 DNA is TGTGCCAGTAACCACGGGATTAACACTGAAGCTTTCTTT. It translates to CASNHGINTEAFF.

CDR3 protein: CASSGGGGTGNTIYF. CDR3 DNA sequence: TGCGCCAGCAGCGGAGGCGGGGGAACTGGAAACACCATATATTTT. The chain combines TRBV5-1 with TRBJ1-3; D may be TRBD1 (5 bases). The CDR3 consists of 15 residues. Between the trimmed V and J ends, which lost 4 bases and 2 bases, there was a span of 13 bases. Germline lookup yields CDR1 SGHRS and CDR2 YFSETQ.

The chain links TRBV30 to TRBJ2-3; 7 nucleotides align to TRBD1. CDR1 is GTSNPN and CDR2 is SVGIG in the germline V gene (reference sequence). The CDR3 length is 15 residues. Germline trimming cut 1 base from V and 1 base from J; bases unmatched to any gene: 5. DNA for the CDR3: TGTGCCTGGAGTGGTCGAGGGGGCCGCACAGATACGCAGTATTTT. Amino acids: CAWSGRGGRTDTQYF.

This chain links TRBV28 with TRBJ1-4; the match to TRBD1 covers 9 bases. Unmatched junction bases numbered 20, after V lost 7 bases and J lost 8 bases. The CDR3 extends over 18 amino acids. Germline V gives CDR1 MDHEN, CDR2 SYDVKM. The CDR3 sequence: CASTNRGTGRLAGEKLFF. Here the CDR3 DNA reads TGTGCCAGCACCAATAGGGGGACAGGGAGACTAGCGGGGGAAAAACTGTTTTTT.

The chain joins TRBV6-4 to TRBJ2-3; 7 bases fit TRBD2. Germline V gives CDR1 MRHNA, CDR2 SNTAGT. The trim removed 0 bases at V and 5 bases at J, leaving 8 bases unmatched. This CDR3 spans 16 amino acids. The CDR3 spells CASSDSGGGPIDTQYF. In nucleotides, the CDR3 is TGTGCCAGCAGTGACTCTGGGGGAGGGCCGATAGATACGCAGTATTTT.

DNA of the CDR3: TGTGCCAGCAGTTACTCGCTGGACAGCTCCTACGAGCAGTACTTC. Protein: CASSYSLDSSYEQYF. The chain joins TRBV6-5 to TRBJ2-7; D might be TRBD1 (6 bases). The CDR3 extends over 15 amino acids. In germline, CDR1 is MNHEY, CDR2 SVGAGI. V was cut by 0 bases and J by 0 bases, with 9 bases left in between.

V gene TRBV7-3 combines with J gene TRBJ2-7; 11 bases align to TRBD1. V lost 2 bases to trimming and J lost 3 bases; unmatched junction nucleotides: 3. Looked up from germline, CDR1 is SGHTA and CDR2 is FQGTGA. This CDR3 region has 15 residues. Written as DNA, the CDR3 is TGTGCCAGCAGCTTAGGACAGGGGGCTCACTACGAGCAGTACTTC. Translation: CASSLGQGAHYEQYF.

This clone ranks as medium-sized. The chain recombines TRBV9 with TRBJ2-7, with 11 nucleotides matching TRBD1. The CDR3 extends over 15 amino acids. Germline trimming cut 3 bases from V and 4 bases from J; bases unmatched to any gene: 6. Germline V gene sequence: CDR1 SGDLS, CDR2 YYNGEE. Written as DNA, the CDR3 is TGTGCCAGCAGCGCATACGGGACAGGGGGATACGAGCAGTACTTC. This codes for CASSAYGTGGYEQYF.

The rearrangement links TRBV11-3 to TRBJ2-2; 11 positions match TRBD2. J was trimmed by 2 bases and V by 1 base; bases with no gene match: 3. Germline V gene sequence: CDR1 SGHNT, CDR2 YENEEA. This CDR3 is 17 amino acids long. In nucleotides, the CDR3 is TGTGCCAGCAGCTTAGGCCTAGCGGGAGGTAACACCGGGGAGCTGTTTTTT. As protein: CASSLGLAGGNTGELFF.

V and J are TRBV14 and TRBJ1-1, with 7 bases identical to TRBD1. The V and J ends lost 3 bases and 5 bases, in that order; junction bases with no gene match: 6. Germline V lookup: CDR1 SGHDN, CDR2 FVKESK. There are 14 residues in the CDR3. The CDR3 here is CASSQTGWNTEAFF. The CDR3 DNA follows: TGTGCCAGCAGCCAGACAGGGTGGAATACTGAAGCTTTCTTT.

The V and J genes are TRBV7-2 and TRBJ2-1; 7 bases are shared with TRBD1. The V gene's germline CDR1 is SGHTA and CDR2 FQGNSA. V shed 4 bases, J shed 3 bases, and the junction held 3 bases outside the gene matches. This CDR3 is 14 amino acids long. DNA of the CDR3: TGTGCCAGCAGCTGGGGGACAGTCTACAATGAGCAGTTCTTC. It codes for CASSWGTVYNEQFF.